The 3 T cell receptor beta chains given below trace back to one sample, sequenced in a study of control samples from healthy donors and cancer patients. The assay was immunoSEQ multiplex PCR, and TCRdb's table has in-frame clones only and misses some. The table has roughly 120,000 clones, 90% to 95% seen once. The source material was PBMCs. The receptors shown here come from a man aged 50-60 years with head and neck cancer.

This clone was seen once. This chain links TRBV6-2 or TRBV6-3 with TRBJ2-2, with D possibly being TRBD1 (6 bases). The germline V gene has CDR1 MNHEY and CDR2 SVGEGT. V dropped 2 bases and J dropped 1 base, with 11 bases sitting between them. CDR3 length equals 16 residues. CDR3 sequence: CASSYGDTGNTGELFF. The CDR3 region has the DNA TGTGCCAGCAGTTACGGGGACACGGGGAACACCGGGGAGCTGTTTTTT.

This rearrangement joins TRBV11-2 to TRBJ2-3; D is uncertain. CDR1 is SGHAT, CDR2 FQNNGV, per germline. V was pared by 5 bases and J by 6 bases, with 9 bases between. The CDR3 contains 12 residues. In DNA form, the CDR3 reads TGTGCCAGCAGCCCAGATAGGGATACGCAGTATTTT. It translates to CASSPDRDTQYF.

The chain combines TRBV5-5 with TRBJ2-3; 8 nucleotides align to TRBD2. Germline-derived CDR1 and CDR2 are SGHKS and YYEKEE (reference sequence). This CDR3 is built from 15 residues. The V and J ends lost 0 bases and 3 bases, in that order; junction bases with no gene match: 3. This CDR3 reads CASSLGLARTDTQYF. The CDR3 DNA sequence: TGTGCCAGCAGCTTGGGACTAGCGCGGACAGATACGCAGTATTTT.